This T cell receptor beta chain stems from a study of neurological immune-mediated disorders. For the unsorted libraries, 2 million PBMCs stored at -80 C served as input. Each sequencing run yielded over 170 million TCR-beta sequences from 15-18 subjects. TCRdb redid the calling of the 5' RACE reads with MiXCR, one entry per CDR3 protein. The table lists 60,000 to 70,000 distinct CDR3 sequences, roughly 5% of them singletons. Study-level findings and limits: When grouped phylogenetically, the repertoires of 18 of the 34 multiple sclerosis patients fell together in one related-CDR3 cluster, which is a possible signature.

Many counts were recorded for this clonotype. What it binds is unknown. CDR1 and CDR2 (germline): SGHRS, YFSETQ. Trimming stripped 0 bases from V and 4 bases from J, with 17 bases between. The CDR3 consists of 16 residues. The TCR was taken from a human donor with multiple sclerosis. The donor label of this sample is uncertain. Sequenced input: PBMCs. V and J are TRBV5-1 and TRBJ2-7; tentative D call: TRBD1 (5 bases). The DNA for the CDR3 is TGCGCCAGCAGCTTGGATCGTAGGGGAAAAACTTACGAGCAGTACTTC. Encoded protein: CASSLDRRGKTYEQYF.